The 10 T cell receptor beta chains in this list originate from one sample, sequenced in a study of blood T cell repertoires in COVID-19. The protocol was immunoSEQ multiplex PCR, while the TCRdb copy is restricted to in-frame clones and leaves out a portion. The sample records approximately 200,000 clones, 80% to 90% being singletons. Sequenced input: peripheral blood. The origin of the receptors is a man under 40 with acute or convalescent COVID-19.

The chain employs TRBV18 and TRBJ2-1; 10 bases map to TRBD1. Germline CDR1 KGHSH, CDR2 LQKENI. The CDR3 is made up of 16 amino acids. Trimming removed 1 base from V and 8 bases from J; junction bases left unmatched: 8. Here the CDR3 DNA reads TGTGCCAGCTCACCACTTGTCGGACAGGGGGTCTATGAGCAGTTCTTC. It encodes CASSPLVGQGVYEQFF.

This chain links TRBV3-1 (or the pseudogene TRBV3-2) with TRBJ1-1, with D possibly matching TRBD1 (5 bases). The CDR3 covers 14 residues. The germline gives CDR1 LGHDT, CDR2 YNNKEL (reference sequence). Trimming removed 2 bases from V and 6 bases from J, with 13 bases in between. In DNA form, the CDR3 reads TGTGCCAGCAGCCAACATCGCCAGGGCCCTGAAGCTTTCTTT. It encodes CASSQHRQGPEAFF.

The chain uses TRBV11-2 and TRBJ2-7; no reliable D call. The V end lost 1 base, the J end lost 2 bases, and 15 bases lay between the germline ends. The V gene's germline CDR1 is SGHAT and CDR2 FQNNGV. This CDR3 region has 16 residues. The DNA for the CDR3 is TGTGCCAGCAGCTTAGGGGCATCGGATTTCCCCTACGAGCAGTACTTC. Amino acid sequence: CASSLGASDFPYEQYF.

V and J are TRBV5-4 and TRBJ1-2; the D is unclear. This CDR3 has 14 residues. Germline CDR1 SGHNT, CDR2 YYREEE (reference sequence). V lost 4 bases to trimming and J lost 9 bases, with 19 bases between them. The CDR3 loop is CASSVYGVSTSYTF. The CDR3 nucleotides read TGTGCCAGCAGCGTCTACGGTGTCTCAACGAGCTACACCTTC.

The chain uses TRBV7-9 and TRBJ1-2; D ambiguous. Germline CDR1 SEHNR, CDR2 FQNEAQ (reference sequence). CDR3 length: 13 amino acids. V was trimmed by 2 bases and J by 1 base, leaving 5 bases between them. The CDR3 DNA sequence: TGTGCCAGCAGCTTACAGTATAACTATGGCTACACCTTC. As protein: CASSLQYNYGYTF.

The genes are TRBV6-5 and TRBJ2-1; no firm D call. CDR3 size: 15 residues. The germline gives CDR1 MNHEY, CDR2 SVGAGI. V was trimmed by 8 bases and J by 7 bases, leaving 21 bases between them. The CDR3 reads CASRTSGLRPNEQFF. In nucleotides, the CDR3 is TGTGCCAGCCGAACGTCCGGGTTACGGCCGAATGAGCAGTTCTTC.

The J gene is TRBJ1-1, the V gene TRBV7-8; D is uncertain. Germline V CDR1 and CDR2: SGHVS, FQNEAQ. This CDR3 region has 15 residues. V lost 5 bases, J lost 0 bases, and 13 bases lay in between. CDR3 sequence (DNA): TGTGCCAGCAGCGCTAGACGGATCTTGAACACTGAAGCTTTCTTT. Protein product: CASSARRILNTEAFF.

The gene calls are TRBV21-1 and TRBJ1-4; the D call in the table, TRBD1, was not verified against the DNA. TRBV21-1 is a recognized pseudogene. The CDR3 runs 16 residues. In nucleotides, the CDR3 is TGTGCCAGCAGCAAAAGGGGCGACTTCAGGGGTGAAAAACTGTTTTTT. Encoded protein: CASSKRGDFRGEKLFF.

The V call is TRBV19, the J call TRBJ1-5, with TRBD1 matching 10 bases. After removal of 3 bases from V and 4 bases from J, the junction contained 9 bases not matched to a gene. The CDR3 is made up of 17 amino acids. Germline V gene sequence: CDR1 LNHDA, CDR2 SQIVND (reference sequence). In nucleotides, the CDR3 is TGTGCCAGTAGTATGACAGGGGGCCTATCTTTGAATCAGCCCCAGCATTTT. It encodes CASSMTGGLSLNQPQHF.

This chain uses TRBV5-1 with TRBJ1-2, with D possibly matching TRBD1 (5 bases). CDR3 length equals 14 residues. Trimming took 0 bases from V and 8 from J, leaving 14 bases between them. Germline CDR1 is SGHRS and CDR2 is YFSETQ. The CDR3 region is CASSLAVREEGYTF. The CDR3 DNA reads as TGCGCCAGCAGCTTGGCTGTCAGGGAGGAGGGCTACACCTTC.